The source of this TCR beta chain is a study of monozygotic twins with cystic fibrosis. Background on the study: Library input was about 3 micrograms of fragmented DNA, with approximately 14 PCR cycles. Study-wide points: In 13 of 16 pairs, V gene usage was closest to the co-twin's. Monozygotic CF twins shared more identical nucleotide clonotypes than unrelated patients.

Turning to this clone: Its antigen is not identified.

Sequencing used immunoSEQ multiplex PCR; TCRdb keeps in-frame clones, though not all of them. The data contain approximately 10,000 clones, 98% to 99% of them singletons. The V segment lost 1 base and the J segment 3 bases; nucleotides outside the gene matches: 9. Germline loops: CDR1 MGHRA, CDR2 YSYEKL. There are 17 residues in the CDR3. Input material: blood. The receptor was isolated from a girl aged 2-10 years with cystic fibrosis. This sequence joins TRBV4-1 and TRBJ2-1, with TRBD1 matching 7 bases. CDR3 loop: CASSQVGGQPDYNEQFF. CDR3 nucleotide sequence: TGCGCCAGCAGCCAAGTAGGGGGACAGCCAGACTACAATGAGCAGTTCTTC.